This entry features one TCR beta chain sequence. The sample is drawn from a study of blood T cell repertoires in COVID-19. Study-wide context: The study drew acute and convalescent COVID-19 samples from the United States, Italy and Spain. Sample material is recorded as cDNA or gDNA derived from T cells, B-cell-depleted T cells, or PBMCs.

Repertoires were generated with immunoSEQ multiplex PCR, while TCRdb's copy carries only in-frame clones and drops some. Of over 200,000 clones listed, approximately 90% are singletons. The CDR3 is 13 amino acids. Germline V gives CDR1 MNHEY, CDR2 SVGEGT. The V end was cut by 0 bases, the J end by 12 bases, with 14 bases between. V usage is TRBV6-2 or TRBV6-3 and J usage is TRBJ2-5; D gene unclear. The sequenced sample consisted of peripheral blood. The TCR was taken from a man aged 60-69 years who had recovered from COVID-19. In nucleotides, the CDR3 is TGTGCCAGCAGTTACTCGAGCCTTCCTCAGGAGTACTTC. Protein product: CASSYSSLPQEYF.